The T cell receptor beta chain under discussion was sequenced for a study of T cells after posttransplantation cyclophosphamide. Study-level results: Skin or GI-infiltrating T cells shared few TRB sequences with blood.

The V gene lost 0 bases and the J gene lost 1 base, with 13 bases spanning the gap. The CDR3 totals 18 residues. Germline V CDR1 and CDR2: LNHNV, YYDKDF (reference sequence). Using immunoSEQ multiplex PCR, the repertoire was profiled, and TCRdb retains in-frame clones only, with some absent. The specimen has approximately 24,000 clones, none found just once. This clone was recorded many times. The antigen remains undetermined. The chain uses TRBV15 and TRBJ1-6, with D hard to call. The source is a woman aged 55-70 years in good health, CMV-negative, and a related stem cell transplant donor. Sequencing used PBMCs. CDR3 in DNA: TGTGCCACCAGCAGAGATTCGCCCACCGGGTCCTATAATTCACCCCTCCACTTT. Translation gives CATSRDSPTGSYNSPLHF.